One sample yielded the 28 T cell receptor beta chains listed below, sequenced in a study of PD-L1 blockade in urothelial cancer. This table comes from immunoSEQ multiplex PCR, and its TCRdb copy is limited to in-frame clones, with some not included. In the table there are about 71,000 clones, roughly nine tenths of which are singletons. The sequenced sample was PBMCs, obtained around atezolizumab (anti-PD-L1) treatment. The receptors here all came from a man between 60 and 75 years old with urothelial cancer.

V gene TRBV2 combines with J gene TRBJ2-1, with a possible D match to TRBD2 (5 bases). The CDR3 contains 12 residues. Germline-derived CDR1 and CDR2 are SNHLY and FYNNEI. Trimming stripped 8 bases from V and 3 bases from J, with 8 bases between. The CDR3 bases are TGTGCCAGCGGACTGGACTACAATGAGCAGTTCTTC. This sequence encodes CASGLDYNEQFF.

This clone was found a few times. The J gene is TRBJ2-7, the V gene TRBV6-5; 7 bases map to TRBD2. Germline trimming cut 6 bases from V and 1 base from J; bases unmatched to any gene: 9. The germline V gene encodes CDR1 MNHEY and CDR2 SVGAGI. The CDR3 totals 15 residues. The CDR3 nucleotides are TGTGCCAGCAGCTCCCCTAGCGGAAGTTCCTACGAGCAGTACTTC. Protein: CASSSPSGSSYEQYF.

This sequence joins TRBV28 and TRBJ2-2; 13 bases match TRBD2. The CDR3 runs to 18 residues. The germline V gene encodes CDR1 MDHEN and CDR2 SYDVKM. The J segment lost 5 bases and the V segment lost 3 bases, leaving 9 bases of the junction unmatched. The CDR3 loop is CASSFHTSGRGKTGELFF. CDR3 bases: TGTGCCAGCAGTTTTCATACTAGCGGGAGGGGAAAGACCGGGGAGCTGTTTTTT.

V is TRBV2 and J is TRBJ2-5, with a tentative D call TRBD1 (5 bases). The V end was cut by 6 bases, the J end by 2 bases, with 10 bases between. The CDR3 length is 13 residues. The germline gives CDR1 SNHLY, CDR2 FYNNEI. In DNA, the CDR3 is TGTGCCAGCAGAAGCGACAGTCAAGAGACCCAGTACTTC. This sequence encodes CASRSDSQETQYF.

The genes are TRBV5-6 and TRBJ2-1, with 9 bases fitting TRBD2. The CDR3 runs 17 residues. V dropped 5 bases and J dropped 0; count of bases not matched to a gene: 9. Germline lookup yields CDR1 SGHDT and CDR2 YYEEEE. This CDR3 is CASRSSGARSSYNEQFF. CDR3 sequence (DNA): TGTGCCAGCAGATCTAGCGGGGCAAGGAGCTCCTACAATGAGCAGTTCTTC. Drawing the rest from reference TRBV5-6 and TRBJ2-1, the complete variable domain is DAGVTQSPTHLIKTRGQQVTLRCSPKSGHDTVSWYQQALGQGPQFIFQYYEEEERQRGNFPDRFSGHQFPNYSSELNVNALLLGDSALYLCASRSSGARSSYNEQFFGPGTRLTVL.

The J gene is TRBJ2-3, the V gene TRBV11-2; 10 nucleotides line up with TRBD2. The CDR3 sequence is 19 residues long. The V gene's germline CDR1 is SGHAT and CDR2 FQNNGV. Unmatched junction bases numbered 15, after V lost 6 bases and J lost 0 bases. This CDR3 reads CASRAKGVAGGISTDTQYF. The CDR3 DNA sequence: TGTGCCAGCAGGGCAAAGGGGGTAGCGGGGGGTATTAGCACAGATACGCAGTATTTT.

The chain has TRBV7-2 and TRBJ2-3; D is possibly TRBD2 (6 bases). Germline V gives CDR1 SGHTA, CDR2 FQGNSA. V lost 1 base and J lost 6, with 8 bases in between. The CDR3 is 13 residues long. CDR3 region: CASSLVAVDTQYF. The CDR3 region has the DNA TGTGCCAGCAGCTTAGTAGCGGTGGATACGCAGTATTTT.

This chain joins TRBV6-1 and TRBJ2-7; D is uncertain. Germline lookup yields CDR1 MNHNS and CDR2 SASEGT. This CDR3 region has 11 residues. The germline V and J ends were trimmed by 9 bases and 7 bases, with 13 bases remaining between them. Here the CDR3 reads CASSSLVEQYF. DNA for the CDR3: TGTGCCAGTTCTAGTTTGGTTGAGCAGTACTTC.

This chain uses TRBV6-5 with TRBJ1-2; TRBD1 agrees at 8 bases. J lost 4 bases, V lost 4 bases, and 8 bases had no gene match. Germline assignment: CDR1 MNHEY and CDR2 SVGAGI. The CDR3 contains 15 residues. The CDR3 coding sequence is TGTGCCAGCAGTTCCGATCCTACAGGGGGCTATGGCTACACCTTC. It yields the protein CASSSDPTGGYGYTF.

The V and J genes are TRBV5-1 and TRBJ1-6; 9 bases are a match to TRBD1. This CDR3 spans 14 amino acids. V shed 5 bases and J 10 bases; nucleotides not matched to a gene: 7. Per the germline V gene, CDR1 is SGHRS and CDR2 is YFSETQ. CDR3 region: CASRQGQGNSPLHF. The CDR3 nucleotides read TGCGCCAGCAGACAGGGACAGGGTAACTCACCCCTCCACTTT.

This chain joins TRBV5-1 and TRBJ2-7, with D perhaps matching TRBD2 (5 bases). The CDR3 totals 13 residues. CDR1 and CDR2 (germline): SGHRS, YFSETQ. V was trimmed by 3 bases and J by 5 bases, leaving 12 bases between them. In DNA, the CDR3 is TGCGCCAGCAGCTCCCTGGCCGGGAACGAGCAGTACTTC. Translating it yields CASSSLAGNEQYF.

This chain links TRBV15 with TRBJ2-5; no firm D call. This CDR3 is 14 amino acids long. V lost 0 bases to trimming and J lost 4 bases, with 9 bases between them. CDR1 and CDR2 from the germline V gene are LNHNV and YYDKDF (reference sequence). CDR3: CATSRDLGGETQYF. The CDR3 DNA reads as TGTGCCACCAGCAGAGATTTAGGCGGAGAGACCCAGTACTTC.

V gene TRBV6-6 combines with J gene TRBJ2-5; the D gene is possibly TRBD2 (5 bases). The CDR3 extends over 13 amino acids. CDR1 and CDR2 from the germline V gene are MNHNY and SVGAGI (reference sequence). V lost 6 bases to trimming and J lost 5 bases, with 13 bases between them. The CDR3 DNA reads as TGTGCCAGCAGCCCCCCCCCGGGGGAGACCCAGTACTTC. Its translation is CASSPPPGETQYF.

This clone showed up just a few times. This chain uses TRBV15 with TRBJ1-1; possible D gene TRBD1, 5 bases. The CDR3 is made up of 14 amino acids. CDR1 is LNHNV and CDR2 is YYDKDF in the germline V gene (reference sequence). Trimming shortened V by 8 bases and J by 7 bases, and 20 bases separated the two germline ends. CDR3 loop: CATCPSGRGSEAFF. The CDR3, as DNA: TGTGCCACCTGTCCCTCAGGGCGGGGGAGTGAAGCTTTCTTT.

The rearrangement links TRBV6-1 to TRBJ2-1; 12 positions agree with TRBD2. The CDR3 contains 15 residues. Germline-derived CDR1 and CDR2 are MNHNS and SASEGT. Trimming took 5 bases from V and 9 from J; bases not matched to a gene: 8. CDR3 coding DNA: TGTGCCAGCAGTCTTACTAGCGGGGGGCGGGGTGAGCAGTTCTTC. Amino acids: CASSLTSGGRGEQFF.

The table lists this clone with a few counts. V is TRBV6-1 and J is TRBJ1-5, with D possibly matching TRBD1 (5 bases). Looked up from germline, CDR1 is MNHNS and CDR2 is SASEGT. Trimming removed 6 bases from V and 0 bases from J, with 9 bases in between. The CDR3 extends over 14 amino acids. CDR3 amino acids: CASRDIYSNQPQHF. CDR3 nucleotides: TGTGCCAGCAGGGACATTTATAGCAATCAGCCCCAGCATTTT.

This clone was observed a single time. The genes are TRBV9 and TRBJ2-1, with 11 bases fitting TRBD2. With V trimmed by 2 bases and J by 7 bases, 5 bases remained unmatched. Germline V gives CDR1 SGDLS, CDR2 YYNGEE. This CDR3 region has 15 residues. DNA of the CDR3: TGTGCCAGCAGCGTTACTAGCGGGAGTGTTAATGAGCAGTTCTTC. The encoded protein is CASSVTSGSVNEQFF.

This clone was picked up one time. The rearrangement links TRBV7-2 to TRBJ2-5; 11 nucleotides line up with TRBD1. This CDR3 is 14 amino acids long. In germline, CDR1 is SGHTA, CDR2 FQGNSA. Losses at the gene ends were 5 bases for V and 13 bases for J; bases not matched to a gene: 12. CDR3 DNA: TGTGCCAGCAGCCGAGGGACAGGGGGACGCAGTCGGTACTTC. It encodes CASSRGTGGRSRYF.

V gene TRBV29-1 combines with J gene TRBJ1-2; a weak D match, TRBD1 (5 bases). The CDR3 totals 13 residues. Per germline, CDR1 SQVTM and CDR2 ANQGSEA. V lost 4 bases and J lost 4, with 13 bases in between. The CDR3 nucleotides read TGCAGCGTTGCTCAGGGAAGTGGCTATGGCTACACCTTC. Its translation is CSVAQGSGYGYTF.

The V gene is TRBV11-2, the J gene TRBJ2-6; a weak D match, TRBD2 (5 bases). Germline lookup yields CDR1 SGHAT and CDR2 FQNNGV. The CDR3 loop spans 15 amino acids. Trimming took off 2 bases at V and 2 bases at J, with 7 bases between the two ends. The CDR3 protein is CASSLYSAGANVLTF. CDR3 nucleotide sequence: TGTGCCAGCAGCTTATATAGCGCTGGGGCCAACGTCCTGACTTTC. Full variable domain (missing parts from reference TRBV11-2 and TRBJ2-6): EAGVAQSPRYKIIEKRQSVAFWCNPISGHATLYWYQQILGQGPKLLIQFQNNGVVDDSQLPKDRFSAERLKGVDSTLKIQPAKLEDSAVYLCASSLYSAGANVLTFGAGSRLTVL.

CDR3 loop: CSVDGTGGNSDYGYTF. The DNA for the CDR3 is TGCAGCGTGGACGGGACAGGGGGGAACTCTGACTATGGCTACACCTTC. This chain connects TRBV29-1 to TRBJ1-2; 11 positions agree with TRBD1. The CDR3 is 16 residues long. Germline CDR1 is SQVTM and CDR2 is ANQGSEA. The V gene end was trimmed by 6 bases and the J gene end by 3 bases; junction bases not matched to a gene: 12.

The chain has TRBV18 and TRBJ1-1; D gene ambiguous. Looked up from germline, CDR1 is KGHSH and CDR2 is LQKENI. This CDR3 is built from 14 residues. Trimming took off 3 bases at V and 5 bases at J, with 13 bases between the two ends. Written as DNA, the CDR3 is TGTGCCAGCTCACCGGGAGTTTCCTCAACTGAAGCTTTCTTT. Translation gives CASSPGVSSTEAFF.

This chain connects TRBV4-1 to TRBJ2-3; the D gene is possibly TRBD2 (7 bases). Trimming cost V 0 bases and J 1 base, with 14 bases left between them. From germline, CDR1 is MGHRA and CDR2 YSYEKL. The CDR3 is 17 amino acids. The CDR3 loop reads CASSQDHGGGRTDTQYF. CDR3 sequence (DNA): TGCGCCAGCAGCCAAGATCACGGCGGGGGCCGCACAGATACGCAGTATTTT.

This chain joins TRBV6-5 and TRBJ1-2; a possible D gene is TRBD1 (5 bases). V was cut by 6 bases and J by 4 bases, with 9 bases left in between. Germline V lookup: CDR1 MNHEY, CDR2 SVGAGI. CDR3 size: 12 residues. The CDR3 loop reads CASRDTIYGYTF. CDR3 sequence (DNA): TGTGCCAGCAGGGACACAATCTATGGCTACACCTTC.

The chain combines TRBV27 with TRBJ2-7; the match to TRBD1 covers 7 bases. The CDR3 length is 12 residues. CDR1 is MNHEY, CDR2 SMNVEV, per germline (reference sequence). Trimming cost V 7 bases and J 7 bases; bases outside gene matches: 7. CDR3 nucleotides: TGTGCCAGCACAGGGGGTTTGCGTGAGCAGTACTTC. It yields the protein CASTGGLREQYF.

The V call is TRBV5-1, the J call TRBJ2-1; no definite D call. In germline, CDR1 is SGHRS, CDR2 YFSETQ. Trimming removed 1 base at V and 8 bases at J, with 10 bases between. The CDR3 is made up of 13 amino acids. The CDR3 spells CASSLSMIDEQFF. In nucleotides, the CDR3 is TGCGCCAGCAGCTTGAGCATGATAGATGAGCAGTTCTTC.

DNA for the CDR3: TGTGCCAGCAGCAGAGCCGTGGGGGGGAGAGGAGCTTTCTTT. Translating it yields CASSRAVGGRGAFF. The V gene is TRBV6-5, the J gene TRBJ1-1, with D possibly being TRBD1 (5 bases). The CDR3 sequence is 14 residues long. The germline V gene has CDR1 MNHEY and CDR2 SVGAGI. Trimming stripped 6 bases from V and 10 bases from J, with 21 bases between.

V gene TRBV7-2 combines with J gene TRBJ2-6, with a weak D call TRBD1 (6 bases). This CDR3 has 15 amino acids. Trimming shortened V by 6 bases and J by 3 bases, and 12 bases separated the two germline ends. CDR1 and CDR2 from the germline V gene are SGHTA and FQGNSA. In nucleotides, the CDR3 is TGTGCCAGCAGGGCAGGGGCGGGTGGGGCCAACGTCCTGACTTTC. It yields the protein CASRAGAGGANVLTF.